The next 7 T cell receptor beta chains were all read from a single sample in a study of shared clonotypes between healthy human individuals. Libraries were prepared by immunoSEQ multiplex PCR; TCRdb keeps only in-frame clonotypes and omits some of them. The sample includes about 2 million clones, 95% of them seen just once. The specimen was naive CD4+ T cells sorted from blood. The subset here: CD45RA+ positively selected. Receptors were obtained from a man between 18 and 35 years old in good health.

V and J are TRBV5-1 and TRBJ2-7; the D call may be TRBD1 or TRBD2 (5 bases each). Trimming removed 4 bases from V and 7 bases from J, with 12 bases in between. Germline assignment: CDR1 SGHRS and CDR2 YFSETQ. The CDR3 is 12 residues long. CDR3: CASSRDGGEQYF. The CDR3 DNA follows: TGCGCCAGCAGCCGGGACGGCGGGGAGCAGTACTTC. The full variable domain, its missing parts supplied by reference TRBV5-1 and TRBJ2-7, is KAGVTQTPRYLIKTRGQQVTLSCSPISGHRSVSWYQQTPGQGLQFLFEYFSETQRNKGNFPGRFSGRQFSNSRSEMNVSTLELGDSALYLCASSRDGGEQYFGPGTRLTVT.

This chain uses TRBV5-4 with TRBJ2-7; 10 bases fit TRBD1. The CDR3 is made up of 15 amino acids. Germline V gives CDR1 SGHNT, CDR2 YYREEE (reference sequence). With 0 bases clipped from V and 5 bases from J, the junction kept 5 bases outside the gene matches. The CDR3 nucleotides are TGTGCCAGCAGCTTGGTGGACAGGGGGAGAGACGAGCAGTACTTC. Translation: CASSLVDRGRDEQYF.

The chain has TRBV12-5 and TRBJ2-1, with D perhaps TRBD1 (6 bases). The V gene lost 0 bases and the J gene lost 9 bases, with 15 bases spanning the gap. The CDR3 extends over 15 amino acids. Germline assignment: CDR1 LGHNT and CDR2 FRNRAP. The DNA for the CDR3 is TGTGCTAGTGGTTTGGTACAGGGTAGTACAGCTGAGCAGTTCTTC. It is translated as CASGLVQGSTAEQFF.

The chain has TRBV5-4 and TRBJ2-5, with 7 bases matching TRBD2. Trimming cost V 3 bases and J 5 bases; bases outside gene matches: 16. The CDR3 is 17 amino acids. From germline, CDR1 is SGHNT and CDR2 YYREEE (reference sequence). The CDR3 DNA sequence: TGTGCCAGCAGCTCTATCGTGGCGGGAGCCGGGGGGGAGACCCAGTACTTC. Amino acid sequence: CASSSIVAGAGGETQYF.

This CDR3 reads CASSELEGLTGELFF. As DNA, the CDR3 is TGTGCCAGCAGTGAGTTGGAGGGCCTGACCGGGGAGCTGTTTTTT. V and J are TRBV2 and TRBJ2-2, with D maybe TRBD2 (6 bases). V lost 3 bases to trimming and J lost 5 bases, with 13 bases between them. Germline CDR1 reads SNHLY; CDR2 reads FYNNEI. This CDR3 has 15 amino acids.

The chain uses TRBV5-1 and TRBJ2-1, with 8 bases identical to TRBD2. V trimming: 4 bases; J trimming: 8 bases; junction bases outside the gene matches: 23. Germline CDR1 is SGHRS and CDR2 is YFSETQ. This CDR3 comprises 19 residues. The CDR3 is CASSPLWQVVSGTGDEQFF. CDR3 coding DNA: TGCGCCAGCAGCCCCCTTTGGCAGGTGGTTAGCGGGACGGGGGATGAGCAGTTCTTC.

The DNA for the CDR3 is TGTGCCAGCAGCAGCCCGGGGTTCGGGGAGCTGTTTTTT. The encoded protein is CASSSPGFGELFF. The chain combines TRBV6-5 with TRBJ2-2, with D perhaps TRBD2 (5 bases). The germline V and J ends were trimmed by 6 bases and 7 bases, with 12 bases remaining between them. CDR1 is MNHEY and CDR2 is SVGAGI in the germline V gene. The CDR3 consists of 13 residues.